This T cell receptor (beta chain) was sequenced in a study of cytomegalovirus exposure and HLA in healthy donors (dated by TCRdb to about 2017). Broadly, across the study: According to an earlier analysis of around 600 of the donors, 150 million to 200 million T cells yielded 90 million to 130 million unique TCR beta sequences and 250 to 350 Gb of sequence data. An early release covering roughly 580 HLA-typed donors comprised about 300 gigabases of sequencing data and tens of millions of unique TCR sequences. Among the roughly 390 genotyped donors, under 90% belonged to the genetic ancestry cluster associated with self-reported Caucasian donors. The study was designed to test whether signatures of past pathogen exposure could be identified by cataloging public T cell receptors. The study profiled the T cell repertoires of some 610 subjects by immunosequencing and related them to cytomegalovirus serostatus. A separate validation cohort of more than 100 different subjects was used in addition to the 666-subject first cohort. The study combined high-throughput TCR immunosequencing, statistical association of individual TCRs with disease status, and machine learning to predict cytomegalovirus infection status. To study patterns of TCR occurrence, a later analysis re-analyzed previously published TCR beta repertoires from 666 donors and added high-resolution HLA genotyping. Rather than using new phenotypic data, the later analysis identified candidate immune exposures from TCR beta sequences and from how often those sequences occurred across donors. An earlier analysis of around 540 of the donors applied high-throughput TCR beta sequencing to assess whether each TCR beta V gene segment acted as functional or pseudogenic. Donor age, sex, ethnicity and CMV serostatus were compiled alongside the repertoire data. A later genetic analysis used genome-wide SNP genotypes for about 65% of the 666 donors, treating that subset as a discovery cohort. All discovery cohort repertoires had been generated on a single sequencing platform. Both class I and class II loci were covered by HLA typing, at four-digit resolution. Typing coverage varied by locus: roughly 629-640 donors for A, B, C, DRB1 and DQB1; approximately 500 for DQA1; more than 600 for DPA1; roughly 450 for DPB1. Because of strong linkage in the cohort, 5 or 6 DR-DQ haplotypes were treated as single units for association and clustering. Across 300 to 400 genotyped donors of the cohort, an average of about 220,000 unique TCR beta nucleotide sequences per donor were sequenced, and around 19% of those sequences were non-productive.

Of note for this clone: This receptor's antigen is unknown. Base qualities are not at hand, and no much larger clone is one base apart.

In total, just over 650 healthy bone marrow donors made up the cohort. All cohort members were sampled while nominally healthy, although unrecorded immune exposures were likely present. The donor was CMV seropositive and belonged to the group of 250 to 300 seropositive cohort members. Every donor gave a peripheral blood sample, and the peripheral blood mononuclear cells from that sample were used for TCR beta sequencing. Genomic DNA was extracted from the blood cell samples with the Qiagen DNeasy Blood Extraction Kit. Results and caveats for the whole study, not just this receptor: An association between a missense DCLRE1C variant and V-gene and J-gene trimming of TCR beta chains was found in a later genetic analysis and replicated in an independent cohort. In both the original and validation cohorts, the classifier was reported to diagnose cytomegalovirus status with high specificity and sensitivity. In vitro tests confirmed that three of the cytomegalovirus-associated TCR beta chains recognize cytomegalovirus antigens. The authors suggested that the approach could potentially be generalized to other disease states and immunological phenotypes. In a later analysis, HLA-associated TCR beta chains showed more clonal expansion and lower generation probabilities than non-associated chains that were equally common. Because HLA typing was unavailable for some donors at each locus, only the typed subset was used in association tests. According to a later genetic analysis, donors in an Asian-associated ancestry cluster had fewer N-insertions in productive TCRs than the approximately 650-donor mean. Strong co-occurrence of HLA alleles, especially DR and DQ, made assigning TCR associations to individual alleles difficult. While some public TCRs were present in many individuals, most TCR sequences turned up only very rarely across donors. A later analysis associated 16,951 TCR beta sequences with specific HLA alleles at a false discovery rate of 0.05. Presence/absence analyses assumed roughly uniform sequencing depth across donors, an assumption that may not hold. Several of the top co-occurrence clusters appeared to be linked to parvovirus B19, influenza, CMV and Epstein-Barr virus, according to a later analysis. Correlated functional status among segregating V segments might be attributable to linkage disequilibrium, but an unknown experimental factor could not be ruled out. The sequencing pipeline was judged likely to have produced a cluster of highly shared sequence variants as a technical artifact. In a later analysis, TCR association rates were found to vary across HLA loci, with the most associated TCRs seen for DRB1 alleles and the fewest for HLA-C alleles. A further reported finding was that TCR beta sequences accurately predicted the HLA-A and HLA-B alleles for most subjects in the first cohort. The only immune exposure information available for the cohort was CMV serostatus. The earlier analysis of approximately 590 of the donors excluded 15 to 20 rarely observed V segments, including chromosome 9 orphons, because counts were too low. A later analysis found that most CMV-associated TCR beta chains appeared HLA-restricted, with HLA associations seemingly driven largely by CMV exposure. Broadly in line with IMGT annotations, most TCR beta V segments showed up in productive rearrangements about 87% or about 30% of the time in an earlier analysis of approximately 600 of the donors. The cohort was sequenced for TCR beta chains only, and without alpha or paired-chain data the features that could be detected were limited. The study gave a list of more than 150 TCR beta chains associated with cytomegalovirus. Because the 87-base-pair reads could not distinguish some IMGT-functional V segments, including TRBV6-2 and TRBV6-3, those segments were excluded.

The germline V gene encodes CDR1 SGHNT and CDR2 YYREEE (reference sequence). Trimming at the junction amounts to 5 bases on V and 5 bases on J, and the germline ends lie 17 bases apart. The CDR3 numbers 15 residues from cysteine through phenylalanine. Left in the record is the CDR3 DNA by itself, 45 bases read in frame from the first base. Preparation of the library involved the immunoSEQ multiplex PCR assay. A mixture of 60 forward primers for TCR Vbeta segments and 13 reverse primers for TCR Jbeta segments was used in the multiplex PCR. A multiplex PCR assay on genomic DNA amplified the CDR3 region of rearranged TCR beta genes. On the Illumina HiSeq System, the amplified TCR beta libraries were sequenced as 87-base-pair reads. In the source study's methods: A later analysis tallied tens of millions of unique TCR beta chains across the 610 or so repertoires, and 10 million to 11 million of those chains were shared by two or more donors. A nearest-neighbor algorithm error-corrected the raw reads and collapsed the reads into unique sequences, merging closely related sequences to remove PCR and sequencing errors. To assign V, D and J gene segments, CDR3 sequences were aligned to IMGT reference sequences. For a sequence to be retained, a match of at least six nucleotides was required to both a V gene segment and a J gene segment. Rearrangements were called productive when the CDR3 lacked stop codons and stayed in frame with V and J; all others were non-productive. CDR3 was defined according to IMGT convention as the region running from the second conserved V-encoded cysteine to the conserved J-encoded phenylalanine. The earlier analysis of fewer than 750 of the donors excluded sequences that lacked an unambiguous match to a single V gene segment. In an earlier analysis of more than 500 of the donors, a V segment was called functional when productive rearrangements were above 56.7%, and segregating when the standard deviation between donors exceeded 5%. A statistical classification framework was developed to diagnose cytomegalovirus status using the catalog of TCR beta chain sequences. In a later analysis, V and J genes were assigned by comparing TCR nucleotide sequences against IMGT/GENE-DB human TR gene sequences. The TCRdist pipeline was used in a later analysis to assign CDR3 sequences and most-parsimonious VDJ recombination scenarios. In a later analysis, every TCR beta chain was defined by the combination of its CDR3 amino acid sequence and its V-gene family, and reads without a unique V-gene family were dropped. In a later analysis, 500 to 650 highly shared, low-generation-probability nucleotide sequences were removed to address suspected cross-contamination and a sequencing artifact. In a later analysis, a clonal expansion index was calculated for each public chain from normalized within-repertoire ranks of inferred template counts. Generation probabilities in a later analysis came from a VDJ recombination model fitted to out-of-frame rearrangements, and those results were checked against IGoR. Hypergeometric tests were used in a later analysis to score TCR-TCR, TCR-HLA and TCR-CMV co-occurrence, with a repertoire-size bias correction applied to the TCR pairs. To estimate false discovery rates, a later analysis permuted the HLA or CMV assignments 20 times. In a later analysis, co-occurring TCRs were grouped using DBSCAN, with TCRdist sequence similarity added in when clustering inside HLA-allele-positive subsets. Repertoires with fewer than 30,000 or more than 120,000 public chains were left out of co-occurrence clustering, as were several repertoires with anomalous nucleotide sharing. The immuneACCESS repertoire file appears here via TCRdb, limited to in-frame rearrangements. These files lack a portion of the clones; in checked studies, under half of the deficit traces to unresolved V genes, and the cause of the others is not known. That table furnishes V, J and clone size, whereas the DNA furnished D and trimming. The sample table lists roughly 140,000 clones, approximately 80% of them with a count of one. The ten top clones hold approximately 6% of the sample.

This receptor was obtained from a man younger than 40 in good health and CMV-seropositive. Recombination joined TRBV5-4 with TRBJ2-1; matching of 5 bases hints at TRBD2 as the D gene. The sequenced sample consisted of PBMCs. The DNA reads as follows: TGTGCCAGCAGTTTAGGACTGGAAACCCACAATGAGCAGTTCTTC. This yields the protein CASSLGLETHNEQFF.